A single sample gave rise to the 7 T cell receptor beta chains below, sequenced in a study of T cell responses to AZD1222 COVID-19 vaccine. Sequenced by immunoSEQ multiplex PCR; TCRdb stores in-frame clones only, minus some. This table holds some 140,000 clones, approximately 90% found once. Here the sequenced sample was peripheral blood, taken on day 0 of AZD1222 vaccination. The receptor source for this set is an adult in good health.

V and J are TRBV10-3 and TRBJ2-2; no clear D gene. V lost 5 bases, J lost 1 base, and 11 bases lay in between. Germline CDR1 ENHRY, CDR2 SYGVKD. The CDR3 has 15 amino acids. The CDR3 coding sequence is TGTGCCATCAGTTGGGGATCCCAGAACACCGGGGAGCTGTTTTTT. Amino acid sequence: CAISWGSQNTGELFF.

CDR3 residues: CASSQQGNEKLFF. DNA of the CDR3: TGTGCCAGCTCACAACAGGGTAATGAAAAACTGTTTTTT. The rearrangement joins TRBV18 to TRBJ1-4, with a possible D match to TRBD1 (6 bases). This CDR3 contains 13 residues. The V gene's germline CDR1 is KGHSH and CDR2 LQKENI. Trimming took off 4 bases at V and 4 bases at J, with 7 bases between the two ends.

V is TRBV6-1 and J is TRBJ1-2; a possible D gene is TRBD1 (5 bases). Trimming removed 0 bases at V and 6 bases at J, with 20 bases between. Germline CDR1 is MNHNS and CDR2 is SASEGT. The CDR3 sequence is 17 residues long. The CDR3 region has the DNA TGTGCCAGCAGTGAAGCGGGCACCCGGGACTTTGGGCATGGCTACACCTTC. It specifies CASSEAGTRDFGHGYTF.

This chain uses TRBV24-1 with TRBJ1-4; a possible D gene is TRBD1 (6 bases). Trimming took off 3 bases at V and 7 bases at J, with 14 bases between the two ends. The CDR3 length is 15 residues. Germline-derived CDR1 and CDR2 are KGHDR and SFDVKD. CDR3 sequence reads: CATSDTGKGGEKLFF. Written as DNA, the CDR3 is TGTGCCACCAGTGATACAGGGAAGGGTGGTGAAAAACTGTTTTTT.

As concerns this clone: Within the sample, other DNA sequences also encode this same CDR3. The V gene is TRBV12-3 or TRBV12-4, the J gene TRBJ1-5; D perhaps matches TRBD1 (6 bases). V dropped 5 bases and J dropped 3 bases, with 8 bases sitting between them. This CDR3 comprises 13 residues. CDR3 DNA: TGTGCCAGCAGTGGACAGCACAATCAGCCCCAGCATTTT. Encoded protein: CASSGQHNQPQHF.

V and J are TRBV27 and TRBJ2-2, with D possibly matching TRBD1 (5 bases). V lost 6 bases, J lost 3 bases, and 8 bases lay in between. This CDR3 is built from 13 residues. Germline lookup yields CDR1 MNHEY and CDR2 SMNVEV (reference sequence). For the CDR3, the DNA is TGTGCCAGCAGAAGGGGATACACCGGGGAGCTGTTTTTT. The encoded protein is CASRRGYTGELFF.

In DNA form, the CDR3 reads TGTGCCAGTAGTATGTCAACGGGACAGACAAATAGCAATCAGCCCCAGCATTTT. Amino acids: CASSMSTGQTNSNQPQHF. This chain links TRBV19 with TRBJ1-5; 7 nucleotides agree with TRBD1. The germline V gene encodes CDR1 LNHDA and CDR2 SQIVND (reference sequence). V trimming: 3 bases; J trimming: 0 bases; junction bases outside the gene matches: 11. This CDR3 has 18 amino acids.